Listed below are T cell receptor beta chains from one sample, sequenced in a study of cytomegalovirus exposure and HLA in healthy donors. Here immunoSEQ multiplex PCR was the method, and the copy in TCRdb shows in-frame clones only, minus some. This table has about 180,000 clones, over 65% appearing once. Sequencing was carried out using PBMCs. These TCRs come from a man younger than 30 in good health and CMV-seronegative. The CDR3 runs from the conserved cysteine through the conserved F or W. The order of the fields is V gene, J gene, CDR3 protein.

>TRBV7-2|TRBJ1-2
CASSPTRQGVYGYTF
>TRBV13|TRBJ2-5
CASSTRTGVETQYF
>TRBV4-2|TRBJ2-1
CASSQGPLHLAGVYNEQFF
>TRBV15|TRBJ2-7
CATSRDGQGYEQYF
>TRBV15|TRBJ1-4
CATSRDRGGGNEKLFF
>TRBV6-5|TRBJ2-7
CASSYGDPPTYEQYF
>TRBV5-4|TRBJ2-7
CASSLYYEIAGEQYF
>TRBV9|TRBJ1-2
CASSPPLTGGHGYTF
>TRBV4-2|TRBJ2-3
CASSHQRVTDTQYF
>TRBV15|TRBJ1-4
CATSRGDSGVEKLFF
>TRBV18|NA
CASSPRSGYEQYF
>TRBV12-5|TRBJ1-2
CASSPQGNYGYTF
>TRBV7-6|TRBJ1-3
CASSFDRGPGNTIYF
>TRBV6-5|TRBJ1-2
CASGTGWGYTF
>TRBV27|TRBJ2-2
CASSFRRGNTGELFF
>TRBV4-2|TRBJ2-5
CASSDLGGNHGTQYF
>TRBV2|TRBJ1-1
CASTRGGGMNTEAFF
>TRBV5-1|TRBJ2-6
CASSEGDSLSGANVLTF
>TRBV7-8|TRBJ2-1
CASSAGTWGQFF
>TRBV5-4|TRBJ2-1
CASSRAGSTYNEQFF
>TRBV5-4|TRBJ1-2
CASSSEDRDGGYTF
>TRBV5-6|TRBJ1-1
CASSLAPRSTEAFF
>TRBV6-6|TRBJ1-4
CASSYSRWEKLFF
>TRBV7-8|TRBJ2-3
CASSLRLAGALFRTDTQYF
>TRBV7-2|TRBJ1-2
CASSLVGTGSNYGYTF
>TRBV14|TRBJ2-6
CASSPPMAGTGANVLTF
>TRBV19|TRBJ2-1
CASSRPGLAGYNEQFF
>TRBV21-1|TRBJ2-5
CASSKGLPDGETQYF
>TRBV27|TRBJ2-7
CASGRRGTYEQYF
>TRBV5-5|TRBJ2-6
CASSLDLSGANVLTF
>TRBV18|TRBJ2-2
CASSPLTGELFF
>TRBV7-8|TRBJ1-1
CASSLAEAGPGTEAFF
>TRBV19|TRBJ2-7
CASSQTTGGSYEQYF
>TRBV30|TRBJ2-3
CAWSARGRAGTDTQYF
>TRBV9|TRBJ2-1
CASSARDRVFNEQFF
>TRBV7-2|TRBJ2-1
CASSSTWNYNEQFF
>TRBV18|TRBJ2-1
CASSPRGGAWNGQFF
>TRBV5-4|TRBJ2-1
CASSPSGIYNEQFF
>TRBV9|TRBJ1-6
CASSVDVQYNSPLHF
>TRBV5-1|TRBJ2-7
CASSLVVSYEQYF
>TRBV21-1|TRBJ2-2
CASSKEMGHTGELFF
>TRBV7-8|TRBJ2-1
CASSAEQGISYNEQFF
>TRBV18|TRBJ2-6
CASSARDSSKSGANVLTF
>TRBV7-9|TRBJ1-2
CASSLTAGLGYTF
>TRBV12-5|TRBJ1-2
CASGLTGSCYGYTF